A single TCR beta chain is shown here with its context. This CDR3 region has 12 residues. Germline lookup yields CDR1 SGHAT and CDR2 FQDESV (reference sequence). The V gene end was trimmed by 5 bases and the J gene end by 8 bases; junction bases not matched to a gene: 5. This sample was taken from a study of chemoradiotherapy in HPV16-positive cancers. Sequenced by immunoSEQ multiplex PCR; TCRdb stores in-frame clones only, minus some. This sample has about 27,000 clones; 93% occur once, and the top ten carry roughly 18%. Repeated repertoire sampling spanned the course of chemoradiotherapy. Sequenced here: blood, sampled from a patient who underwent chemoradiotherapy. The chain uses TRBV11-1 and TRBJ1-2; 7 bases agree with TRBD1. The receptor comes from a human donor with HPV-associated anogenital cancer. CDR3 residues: CASSHRQGGYTF. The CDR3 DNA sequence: TGTGCCAGCAGCCACCGACAGGGAGGCTACACCTTC.